This T cell receptor beta chain was sequenced for a study of T cell responses to AZD1222 COVID-19 vaccine. Per the germline V gene, CDR1 is SGHTA and CDR2 is FQGTGA. V shed 4 bases, J shed 7 bases, and the junction held 12 bases outside the gene matches. CDR3 length: 16 amino acids. Concerning this clone itself: The antigen is unknown.

Data came from immunoSEQ multiplex PCR; TCRdb stores just in-frame clones and leaves some out. This sample carries about 130,000 clones, roughly nine tenths of them seen once, and the ten largest clones take around a tenth. Whole-study results and caveats: Donors in the cohort were predominantly white British and more often female, and clonal diversity was possibly underestimated.

This clonotype was obtained from an adult who received the AZD1222 COVID-19 vaccine. Specimen: peripheral blood, collected 28 days after the second AZD1222 dose. The chain employs TRBV7-3 and TRBJ1-2; the match to TRBD1 covers 10 bases. Here the CDR3 reads CASSSGTGAYQGGYTF. The DNA for the CDR3 is TGTGCCAGCAGCTCCGGGACAGGGGCCTATCAGGGTGGCTACACCTTC.